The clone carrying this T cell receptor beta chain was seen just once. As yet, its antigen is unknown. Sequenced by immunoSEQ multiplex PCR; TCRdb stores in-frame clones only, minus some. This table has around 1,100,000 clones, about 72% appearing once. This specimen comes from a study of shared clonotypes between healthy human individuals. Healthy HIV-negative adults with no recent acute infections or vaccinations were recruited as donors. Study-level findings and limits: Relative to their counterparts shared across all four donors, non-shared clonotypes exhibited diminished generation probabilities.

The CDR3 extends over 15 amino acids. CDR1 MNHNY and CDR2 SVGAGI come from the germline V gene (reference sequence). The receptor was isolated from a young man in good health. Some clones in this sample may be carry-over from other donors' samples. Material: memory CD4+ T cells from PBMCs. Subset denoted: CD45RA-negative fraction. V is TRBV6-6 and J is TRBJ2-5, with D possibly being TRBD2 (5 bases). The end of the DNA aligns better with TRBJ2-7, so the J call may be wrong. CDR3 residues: CASSEGIGNSYEQYF. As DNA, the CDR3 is TGTGCCAGCAGCGAAGGCATCGGGAACTCCTACGAGCAGTACTTC.